These T cell receptor beta chains were read from a single sample in a study of monozygotic twins with cystic fibrosis. Some clones are missing from TCRdb's copy, which holds only in-frame ones; the method was immunoSEQ multiplex PCR. The sample has 30,000 to 45,000 clones, roughly 84% seen once. The material sequenced was blood. Source of these receptors: a girl aged 2 to 10 with cystic fibrosis. Both conserved end residues are part of each CDR3. The D gene is left open where the match is weak. A clone size is listed for some rows: how often the clone was seen (once, few, many), or a class if it is expanded.

CDR3nt | CDR3aa | j_gene | d_gene | abundance | v_gene
TGTGCCAGCAGTATCCGTGCGGCCCCAGATACGCAGTATTTT | CASSIRAAPDTQYF | TRBJ2-3 | NA | NA | TRBV2
TGTGCCAGCAGCGTAGAGGGACATTTCATGAACACTGAAGCTTTCTTT | CASSVEGHFMNTEAFF | TRBJ1-1 | NA | NA | TRBV9
TGTGCCAGCAGCCAACAGGGGTTAGTTTCACCCCTCCACTTT | CASSQQGLVSPLHF | TRBJ1-6 | TRBD1 | NA | TRBV2
TGTGCCAGCAGCTCAACAGGGGCCACTGAAGCTTTCTTT | CASSSTGATEAFF | TRBJ1-1 | TRBD1 | NA | TRBV7-3
TGCGCCAGCAGCTTCGAGGGTTCAGGGTCGGAAGCTTTCTTT | CASSFEGSGSEAFF | TRBJ1-1 | NA | NA | TRBV5-1
TGTGCCAGCAGCCCAACAGGGGACTATGGCTACACCTTC | CASSPTGDYGYTF | TRBJ1-2 | TRBD1 | NA | TRBV4-2
TGTGCCTGGAGACACAGGGGAGGCAATCAGCCCCAGCATTTT | CAWRHRGGNQPQHF | TRBJ1-5 | TRBD1 | NA | TRBV30
TGTGCCAGCAGCCAAGAGGGGAGGACGGAAGCTTTCTTT | CASSQEGRTEAFF | TRBJ1-1 | NA | NA | TRBV14
TGTGCCAGCCGATTAGACATGTTCGCTGATTCACCCCTCCACTTT | CASRLDMFADSPLHF | TRBJ1-6 | NA | once | TRBV9
TGTGCCAGCAGAGTGGACAGGGGGATCACAGATACGCAGTATTTT | CASRVDRGITDTQYF | TRBJ2-3 | TRBD1 | NA | TRBV7-8
TGTGCCTGGAGTCCGGGACTAGTTTTGGCGCAGTACTTC | CAWSPGLVLAQYF | TRBJ2-7 | TRBD2 | NA | TRBV30
TGTGCCAGCAGGGACAGGGGATCCTACGAGCAGTACTTC | CASRDRGSYEQYF | TRBJ2-7 | TRBD1 | NA | TRBV6-5
TGCGCCAGCAGCTCTCGTGGACAGAACACTGAAGCTTTCTTT | CASSSRGQNTEAFF | TRBJ1-1 | NA | few | TRBV5-1
TGTGCCAGCAGTGACCCCTCGGGACGGACGTACGAGCAGTACTTC | CASSDPSGRTYEQYF | TRBJ2-7 | NA | NA | TRBV6-6
TGTGCCAGCTCACCCAGCGGGCGCATGGGCTACACCTTC | CASSPSGRMGYTF | TRBJ1-2 | NA | NA | TRBV18
TGCGCCAGCAGCTTGGCCGGGAGCAACTATGGCTACACCTTC | CASSLAGSNYGYTF | TRBJ1-2 | NA | NA | TRBV5-1
TGTGCCAGCAGCCATCCGGGACTAGCGCCCTACAATGAGCAGTTCTTC | CASSHPGLAPYNEQFF | TRBJ2-1 | TRBD2 | NA | TRBV7-9
TGTGCCTGGAGACAGGGCAGGGGATTCCCAGATACGCAGTATTTT | CAWRQGRGFPDTQYF | TRBJ2-3 | NA | NA | TRBV30
TGTGCCAGCACCTTTGGGACCCTCTCGGATTATGGCTACACCTTC | CASTFGTLSDYGYTF | TRBJ1-2 | NA | NA | TRBV5-6
TGTGCCAGCAGTGATCGGGGGGCGAATTCACCCCTCCACTTT | CASSDRGANSPLHF | TRBJ1-6 | NA | NA | TRBV2
TGTGCCAGCAGTGATACCGGGCGAACGTACTACAATGAGCAGTTCTTC | CASSDTGRTYYNEQFF | TRBJ2-1 | NA | NA | TRBV2
TGTGCCAGCAGACCACAGGGGAACACTGAAGCTTTCTTT | CASRPQGNTEAFF | TRBJ1-1 | NA | few | TRBV14
TGTGCCAGCAGCGTGGGACTAGGAACGAACACCGGGGAGCTGTTTTTT | CASSVGLGTNTGELFF | TRBJ2-2 | TRBD2 | NA | TRBV9
TGCGCCAGCAGCCAAGATCCGCTACGAGGGTCTGGGGCCAACGTCCTGACTTTC | CASSQDPLRGSGANVLTF | TRBJ2-6 | NA | NA | TRBV4-3
TGTGCCAGCAGCCCCCGACAGGGGAAGGGTGGCTACACCTTC | CASSPRQGKGGYTF | TRBJ1-2 | TRBD1 | NA | TRBV7-2
TGCGCCAGCAGCCAAGAAGAGGGGGCGGGGTACGAGACCCAGTACTTC | CASSQEEGAGYETQYF | TRBJ2-5 | NA | NA | TRBV4-3